Below, 30 T cell receptor beta chains from the same sample are listed, as sequenced in a study of spatial heterogeneity in lung cancer. Study outcomes and limitations: The study found that expanded intratumoral alpha and beta TCR counts tracked tumor mutation counts.

MiXCR was run by TCRdb on the 5' RACE reads, yielding one entry per CDR3 protein. The sample yields more than 5,000 distinct CDR3 sequences, under 8.5% seen once. Their antigens are not known. The time point here: sample taken at primary tumor resection. Sample: lung tumor tissue, taken at surgery. The origin of the receptors is a female donor with early-stage non-small cell lung cancer.

Relative to its sample, this clonotype is medium-sized. The chain joins TRBV6-2 or TRBV6-3 to TRBJ2-3, with unresolved D. Germline V gene sequence: CDR1 MNHEY, CDR2 SVGEGT. The length of the CDR3 is 13 residues. The V end lost 5 bases, the J end lost 0 bases, and 6 bases lay between the germline ends. The CDR3 here is CASSLLSTDTQYF. CDR3 bases: TGTGCCAGCAGTCTACTTAGCACAGATACGCAGTATTTT.

This clonotype has a count of ten or more. CDR3 residues: CSVGLTSYEQYF. CDR3 coding DNA: TGCAGTGTGGGACTAACCTCCTACGAGCAGTACTTC. V is TRBV20-1 and J is TRBJ2-7; 7 nucleotides line up with TRBD2. With 7 bases clipped from V and 0 bases from J, the junction kept 3 bases outside the gene matches. The length of the CDR3 is 12 residues. Germline loops: CDR1 DFQATT, CDR2 SNEGSKA (reference sequence).

The table lists this clonotype with many counts. The gene calls are TRBV20-1 and TRBJ2-1; D call uncertain. Deletions cut 3 bases from V and 6 bases from J, with 9 bases between. CDR3 length equals 12 residues. The germline CDR1 and CDR2 sequences are DFQATT and SNEGSKA (reference sequence). The CDR3 protein is CSARSGLNEQFF. CDR3 nucleotide sequence: TGCAGTGCTAGGTCGGGCCTCAATGAGCAGTTCTTC.

The chain employs TRBV6-1 and TRBJ1-1, with D perhaps matching TRBD1 (6 bases). The CDR3 runs 15 residues. Trimming removed 6 bases at V and 0 bases at J, with 14 bases between. Germline CDR1 is MNHNS and CDR2 is SASEGT. CDR3 sequence (DNA): TGTGCCAGCAGAATACGGACAGAGATGAACACTGAAGCTTTCTTT. Amino acid sequence: CASRIRTEMNTEAFF.

This clonotype was seen ten or more times. This rearrangement joins TRBV6-2 or TRBV6-3 to TRBJ1-1, with a possible D match to TRBD1 (5 bases). The CDR3 contains 17 residues. Trimming took off 5 bases at V and 3 bases at J, with 22 bases between the two ends. The V gene's germline CDR1 is MNHEY and CDR2 SVGEGT. The CDR3 spells CASSPPEGSIGDTEAFF. CDR3 sequence (DNA): TGTGCCAGCAGTCCCCCGGAGGGGTCGATCGGGGACACTGAAGCTTTCTTT.

This clonotype is medium-sized. V usage is TRBV7-9 and J usage is TRBJ2-5; unclear D gene. The germline V and J ends were trimmed by 7 bases and 10 bases, with 31 bases remaining between them. The CDR3 covers 17 residues. Germline assignment: CDR1 SEHNR and CDR2 FQNEAQ (reference sequence). For the CDR3, the DNA is TGTGCCAGCACCTTGTTCAGGTCCGATACCCTCGGATTGGACCAGTACTTC. The encoded protein is CASTLFRSDTLGLDQYF.

This clonotype was counted only a few times. The rearrangement joins TRBV12-3 or TRBV12-4 to TRBJ2-2; no firm D call. The ends were cut back, 6 bases at V and 4 bases at J, with 6 bases in the middle. The CDR3 is 12 amino acids. The CDR3 here is CASSRGTGELFF. In nucleotides, the CDR3 is TGTGCCAGCAGCCGCGGCACCGGGGAGCTGTTTTTT.

This clonotype was observed at least ten times. The J gene is TRBJ2-1, the V gene TRBV6-6; D uncertain. This CDR3 is 16 amino acids long. With 8 bases removed from V and 4 bases from J, the gap between germline ends came to 21 bases. CDR1 is MNHNY, CDR2 SVGAGI, per germline (reference sequence). The CDR3 loop reads CASALGRSADYNEQFF. The CDR3 DNA sequence: TGTGCCAGCGCTCTCGGCCGGTCGGCAGATTACAATGAGCAGTTCTTC.

This clonotype was observed at least ten times. The J gene is TRBJ1-4, the V gene TRBV3-1, with TRBD1 as a possible D gene (5 bases). Germline V gene sequence: CDR1 LGHDT, CDR2 YNNKEL (reference sequence). The length of the CDR3 is 15 residues. V lost 7 bases and J 5 bases, leaving 17 bases between the germline ends. CDR3 protein: CASTFLRTGNEKLFF. The CDR3 region has the DNA TGTGCCAGCACCTTTCTCCGAACAGGAAATGAAAAACTGTTTTTT.

This clonotype was detected ten times or more. CDR3 sequence: CASTKDGSYGYTF. CDR3 nucleotide sequence: TGTGCCAGCACCAAGGACGGAAGCTATGGCTACACCTTC. The gene calls are TRBV6-5 and TRBJ1-2; no definite D call. The CDR3 is 13 amino acids. Germline CDR1 reads MNHEY; CDR2 reads SVGAGI. V was clipped by 7 bases and J by 4 bases, with 13 bases between them.

Within the sample, this clonotype is medium-sized. This rearrangement joins TRBV3-1 to TRBJ1-6, with 8 bases fitting TRBD1. J gave up 0 bases and V 4 bases, and 5 bases lay outside the gene matches. CDR1 is LGHDT and CDR2 is YNNKEL in the germline V gene (reference sequence). The CDR3 consists of 17 residues. The CDR3 coding sequence is TGTGCCAGCAGCCTTAGGACAGGGAGCTCCTATAATTCACCCCTCCACTTT. Its protein is CASSLRTGSSYNSPLHF.

The table lists this clonotype with many counts. The J gene is TRBJ1-3, the V gene TRBV16, with 7 bases identical to TRBD1. CDR3 length: 16 amino acids. The V gene's germline CDR1 is KGHSY and CDR2 FQNENV. The junction had 6 bases not matched to a gene; V was cut back by 4 bases and J by 0 bases. CDR3 nucleotides: TGTGCCAGCAGCCGCTCGGGACAGATCTCTGGAAACACCATATATTTT. It codes for CASSRSGQISGNTIYF.

This clonotype was observed many times. The chain links TRBV28 to TRBJ1-5, with no clear D. CDR3 length equals 16 residues. CDR1 and CDR2 (germline): MDHEN, SYDVKM. V was cut by 3 bases and J by 2 bases, with 14 bases left in between. The CDR3 bases are TGTGCCAGCAGTTTGATGGGGTATGTTGGCAATCAGCCCCAGCATTTT. This translates into CASSLMGYVGNQPQHF.

DNA of the CDR3: TGTGCCAGTAGTAAGTTACCGCCGCCAGATACGCAGTATTTT. Translation gives CASSKLPPPDTQYF. The chain carries TRBV19 and TRBJ2-3; no clear D gene. Trimming cost V 4 bases and J 4 bases, with 12 bases left between them. The germline gives CDR1 LNHDA, CDR2 SQIVND (reference sequence). The CDR3 length is 14 residues.

The V and J genes are TRBV28 and TRBJ1-5; D gene unclear. The CDR3 is 14 amino acids. CDR1 and CDR2 from the germline V gene are MDHEN and SYDVKM. Trimming removed 3 bases from V and 2 bases from J, with 8 bases in between. The CDR3 spells CASSFFTGNQPQHF. CDR3 nucleotide sequence: TGTGCCAGCAGTTTTTTCACCGGCAATCAGCCCCAGCATTTT.

This clonotype was seen many times. This sequence joins TRBV29-1 and TRBJ2-1, with 10 bases identical to TRBD2. Germline CDR1 and CDR2: SQVTM and ANQGSEA. The CDR3 runs to 15 residues. V trimming: 5 bases; J trimming: 6 bases; junction bases outside the gene matches: 10. CDR3 sequence (DNA): TGCAGCGTTTGCCTGAGCGGGAGGGCCTTCAATGAGCAGTTCTTC. Translated, it gives CSVCLSGRAFNEQFF.

This clonotype came up many times. The chain employs TRBV20-1 and TRBJ2-3, with 7 bases matching TRBD1. CDR3 size: 14 residues. Trimming removed 5 bases from V and 6 bases from J; junction bases left unmatched: 11. The germline CDR1 and CDR2 sequences are DFQATT and SNEGSKA (reference sequence). The CDR3 nucleotides read TGCAGTGCTCCCGGGACAGTTGGGTTGGATACGCAGTATTTT. This encodes CSAPGTVGLDTQYF.

This chain links TRBV5-1 with TRBJ1-4, with D possibly matching TRBD1 (5 bases). Trimming took off 1 base at V and 4 bases at J, with 20 bases between the two ends. Germline V CDR1 and CDR2: SGHRS, YFSETQ. The CDR3 is 18 amino acids. CDR3 sequence (DNA): TGCGCCAGCAGCTTGAGATCCTACAGGCCGTCGAATAATGAAAAACTGTTTTTT. Translated, it gives CASSLRSYRPSNNEKLFF. Full variable domain (remainder filled in from reference TRBV5-1 and TRBJ1-4): KAGVTQTPRYLIKTRGQQVTLSCSPISGHRSVSWYQQTPGQGLQFLFEYFSETQRNKGNFPGRFSGRQFSNSRSEMNVSTLELGDSALYLCASSLRSYRPSNNEKLFFGSGTQLSVL.

This clonotype was counted many times. This sequence joins TRBV20-1 and TRBJ2-3, with 9 bases matching TRBD2. CDR3 length equals 13 residues. Trimming cost V 3 bases and J 11 bases; bases outside gene matches: 9. Germline V lookup: CDR1 DFQATT, CDR2 SNEGSKA (reference sequence). The CDR3 sequence is CSASLGLAIEQYF. The CDR3 region has the DNA TGCAGTGCTAGTCTAGGACTAGCGATTGAGCAGTATTTT.

This clonotype has at least ten counts. The CDR3: CASSPRDRRKAFF. The CDR3 nucleotides are TGTGCCAGCAGTCCAAGGGACAGGAGGAAAGCTTTCTTT. The chain carries TRBV27 and TRBJ1-1, with 8 bases that match TRBD1. J lost 9 bases, V lost 5 bases, and 8 bases had no gene match. In germline, CDR1 is MNHEY, CDR2 SMNVEV (reference sequence). The CDR3 sequence is 13 residues long.

This clonotype was observed at least ten times. The chain links TRBV27 to TRBJ1-4, with D possibly matching TRBD1 (5 bases). This CDR3 spans 13 amino acids. Germline V gene data show CDR1 as MNHEY and CDR2 as SMNVEV (reference sequence). The ends were cut back, 3 bases at V and 7 bases at J, with 9 bases in the middle. CDR3 sequence reads: CASSFMGGEKLFF. The CDR3 region has the DNA TGTGCCAGCAGTTTCATGGGGGGTGAAAAACTGTTTTTT.

This clonotype was counted at least ten times. CDR3 loop: CASSPSGGLDTQYF. Here the CDR3 DNA reads TGTGCCAGCAGTCCTAGCGGGGGGTTGGATACGCAGTATTTT. The genes are TRBV2 and TRBJ2-3; TRBD2 matches at 11 bases. Germline-derived CDR1 and CDR2 are SNHLY and FYNNEI. This CDR3 has 14 amino acids. Trimming took 5 bases from V and 6 from J; bases not matched to a gene: 4.

This clonotype was counted ten times or more. V gene TRBV3-1 combines with J gene TRBJ1-1; D possibly corresponds to TRBD1 (6 bases). V dropped 3 bases and J dropped 4 bases, with 15 bases sitting between them. This CDR3 is built from 15 residues. The germline V gene has CDR1 LGHDT and CDR2 YNNKEL (reference sequence). CDR3 bases: TGTGCCAGCAGCCAGGGGGCTCCGTTGGGCACTGAAGCTTTCTTT. Translated, it gives CASSQGAPLGTEAFF.

This clonotype was observed at least ten times. The V call is TRBV7-9, the J call TRBJ2-5; 7 bases are shared with TRBD1. The length of the CDR3 is 15 residues. The V segment lost 5 bases and the J segment 3 bases; nucleotides outside the gene matches: 9. The germline gives CDR1 SEHNR, CDR2 FQNEAQ (reference sequence). The CDR3 spells CASSLTHDREETQYF. For the CDR3, the DNA is TGTGCCAGCAGCCTAACCCACGACAGGGAAGAGACCCAGTACTTC.

The chain has TRBV20-1 and TRBJ1-1; TRBD1 matches at 8 bases. This CDR3 is 14 amino acids long. Germline CDR1 is DFQATT and CDR2 is SNEGSKA (reference sequence). V was clipped by 8 bases and J by 1 base; unmatched bases: 9. For the CDR3, the DNA is TGCAGTCCTCGACAGGGGAGGAGGAACACTGAAGCTTTCTTT. As protein: CSPRQGRRNTEAFF.

This clonotype was observed at least ten times. This chain joins TRBV11-3 and TRBJ2-1; weak D call: TRBD2 (6 bases). There are 16 residues in the CDR3. Trimming removed 0 bases from V and 12 bases from J, with 21 bases in between. Germline V gene data show CDR1 as SGHNT and CDR2 as YENEEA. The CDR3 sequence: CASSLDPSGRWEVQFF. The CDR3, as DNA: TGTGCCAGCAGCTTAGATCCATCGGGGAGGTGGGAAGTGCAGTTCTTC.

This clonotype was recorded a few times. This may be a read error, as it is one base from a much larger clone. The V and J genes are TRBV28 and TRBJ1-5; D is possibly TRBD1 (5 bases). CDR3 length equals 15 residues. CDR1 is MDHEN and CDR2 is SYDVKM in the germline V gene. This chain's CDR3 is CTSSTPPGVGQPQHF. The CDR3 nucleotides are TGTACCAGCAGTACCCCCCCGGGGGTCGGTCAGCCCCAGCATTTT.

By sample share, this clonotype is medium-sized. The rearrangement joins TRBV12-3 or TRBV12-4 to TRBJ2-7, with D tentatively TRBD1 (6 bases). V lost 7 bases and J 2 bases, leaving 9 bases between the germline ends. CDR3 length: 12 amino acids. In nucleotides, the CDR3 is TGTGCCAGCACCGGACAGACCTACGAGCAGTACTTC. It yields the protein CASTGQTYEQYF.

By sample share, this clonotype is medium-sized. V is TRBV28 and J is TRBJ2-1; no clear D gene. This CDR3 has 13 amino acids. Germline-derived CDR1 and CDR2 are MDHEN and SYDVKM. V lost 6 bases, J lost 8 bases, and 14 bases lay in between. The CDR3 bases are TGTGCCAGCAGCCGACGAGGAGCTGATGAGCAGTTCTTC. Translating it yields CASSRRGADEQFF.

The sample holds many counts of this clonotype. The V call is TRBV30, the J call TRBJ1-6; no firm D call. The CDR3 spans 13 residues. Germline V CDR1 and CDR2: GTSNPN, SVGIG (reference sequence). Trimming stripped 1 base from V and 16 bases from J, with 17 bases between. CDR3 protein: CAWSDKPTLVLHF. CDR3 in DNA: TGTGCCTGGAGTGACAAGCCTACCCTGGTACTCCACTTT.